This TCR beta chain was sequenced in a study of early T cells in non-severe SARS-CoV-2 infection (dated by TCRdb to 2020 to 2022). Regarding the research as a whole: Because TCR sequencing relied on bulk RNA taken from unsorted whole blood, pairing of alpha and beta chains was not possible.

Compared with the rest of its sample, this clonotype is medium-sized (0.01 to 0.1%). Its antigen remains undetermined. No base quality information exists; no much larger clone differs at one position. Library prep was done by 5' RACE. Sequencing used a NextSeq 500. The TCR library protocol attached unique molecular identifiers to individual cDNA molecules to correct for sequencing error and PCR bias. Both TCR alpha and beta chains were sequenced, and tight co-correlation was observed between alpha and beta sequence abundances in each sample. Per the authors' processing: V gene, J gene and CDR3 annotation of TCR sequences was performed with Decombinator V4. Expanded TCRs were defined as changing significantly between any two time points under a Poisson model with p below 0.0001. TCR abundances were normalised to the total number of TCRs sequenced per sample and expressed as counts per million. A search of VDJdb, accessed on 1 November 2021, was run for TCRs annotated to CMV, EBV and SARS-CoV-2, with TCRs annotated for multiple antigens excluded. TCRdb redid the processing of the public reads, applying fastp at Q25 and MiXCR, and retained in-frame beta chains. Merged by CDR3 protein, the rows form single entries marked with the most common genes and DNA. For this entry, the V and J calls and clone size follow TCRdb and not the study's own pipeline. Across this sample there are approximately 47,000 distinct CDR3 sequences, with around a tenth seen only once. The biggest ten clones account for approximately 5.7% of the sample.

Set within a cohort of healthcare workers in London, UK, this nested case-control study involved weekly PCR testing of nasopharyngeal swabs along with blood sampling. Healthcare workers were enrolled in the week of the UK lockdown, from 23 to 31 March 2020, and were followed every week for up to roughly 15 weeks. Study-wide findings and limitations: VDJdb matching was skewed toward anti-spike CD8 responses and likely underestimated virus-specific expansions by missing private and CD4 specificities.

The specimen was whole blood, collected at baseline. This clonotype was obtained from an adult who was a healthcare worker with PCR-confirmed SARS-CoV-2 infection or an uninfected control (not recorded which).

The DNA sequence is given as TGTGCCAGCACCCTCGGAGGGGGCGGAGAGCAGTACTTC. This gives the protein CASTLGGGGEQYF. Recombination linked TRBV11-2 to TRBJ2-7; a tentative D match to TRBD1 spans 7 bases. The CDR3 covers 13 residues, taking in both the cysteine and the phenylalanine. Only the CDR3 region is kept as DNA, spanning 39 bases read in frame from base 1. Sequences SGHAT (CDR1) and FQNNGV (CDR2) are obtained from the germline V gene. V is shortened by 7 bases, J by 7 bases, and the region joining them spans 17 bases.